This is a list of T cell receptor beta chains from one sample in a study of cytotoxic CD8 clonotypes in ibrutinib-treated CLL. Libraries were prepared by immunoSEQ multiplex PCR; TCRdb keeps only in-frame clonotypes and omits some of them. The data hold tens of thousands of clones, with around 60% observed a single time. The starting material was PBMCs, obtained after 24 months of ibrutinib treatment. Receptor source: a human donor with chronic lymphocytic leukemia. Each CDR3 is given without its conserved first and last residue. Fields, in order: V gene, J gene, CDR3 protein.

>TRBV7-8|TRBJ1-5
ASRDNGQGVIDQPQH
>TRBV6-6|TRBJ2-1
ASSYTGGIRVNEQF
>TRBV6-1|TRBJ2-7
ASAGTSGRSYEQY
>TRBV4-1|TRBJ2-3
ASSQGRGTDTQY
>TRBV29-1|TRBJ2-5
SVGKFGETQY
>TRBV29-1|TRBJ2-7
SVEAGPYEQY
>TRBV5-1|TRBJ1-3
ASSLGDRSFSGNTIY
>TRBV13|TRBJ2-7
ASSPRRTGMVEQY
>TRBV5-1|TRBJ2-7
ASSLRQGLGEQY
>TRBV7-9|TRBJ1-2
ASSLVPDGWFYGYT
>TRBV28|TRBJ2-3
ASGAYTQY
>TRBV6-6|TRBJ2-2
ASRAANTGELF
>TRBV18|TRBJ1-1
ASSGQGITEAF
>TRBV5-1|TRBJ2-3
ASSFRDRGTSGTDTQY
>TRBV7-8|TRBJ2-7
ASSFPPPYEQY
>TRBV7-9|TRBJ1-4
ASSTSQGRQLF
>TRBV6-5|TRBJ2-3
ASKGFGDTDTQY
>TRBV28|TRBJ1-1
ASSPDWKEAF
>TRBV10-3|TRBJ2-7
AITRTALTYEQY
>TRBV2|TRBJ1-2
ATSDQGAYGYT
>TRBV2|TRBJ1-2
ASSDRQGPYGYT
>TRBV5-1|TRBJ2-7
ASSLVGDRAAAYEQY